This T cell receptor (beta chain) was identified during a study of beta chain features in type 1 diabetes (dated by TCRdb to 2016 to 2018). About the investigation overall: Mean age, gender distribution, total cell number and subset yield did not differ between patients and healthy donors. A total of 85 million to 140 million sorted cells were examined across all samples, and the number of cells per subset was strongly correlated with RNA yield. The study compared the TCRB repertoires of sorted circulating CD4+ T cell subsets in recently diagnosed type 1 diabetes patients with those in matched healthy donors. Whereas all 30 or so donors provided naive and central memory subsets, regulatory and stem cell-like memory subsets were isolated from just 8 patients and roughly eight healthy donors.

This clone was detected a few times. The antigen this receptor binds is unknown. No much larger clonotype is one base removed from it; base qualities were not supplied. Overall study outcomes, separate from this receptor: Type 1 diabetes patients showed a moderate but significant shortening of TCRB CDR3 length in all four CD4+ subsets. HLA sub-analyses involved small numbers of individuals, so any influence of HLA type on TCRB rearrangement remained unresolved. Naive, central memory and regulatory TCRB repertoires appeared more similar among patients than among healthy donors. PCR might favor shorter templates, but patient and control samples were amplified and corrected together, so any skew would affect both groups equally. Because cDNA was sequenced instead of genomic DNA, highly expressing activated cells could be over-represented, though the groups showed no difference in activation or CD3 levels. At VDJ recombination sites, patients with type 1 diabetes made fewer insertions and deleted more nucleotides, a pattern implying thymic rearrangement abnormalities.

The entire isolated RNA was reverse transcribed using the High Capacity cDNA Reverse Transcription Kit, and thus expressed TCRB transcripts were sequenced. Deep immunoSEQ sequencing was performed on naive, central memory and regulatory T cell samples, with an average of roughly 3.3 million total reads per sample. Sorted cells were lysed in RLT buffer, and RNA was extracted using DNase-treated RNeasy Micro or Mini kits according to cell number. Each cell subset was processed separately to prevent cross-contamination, with patient and healthy donor samples processed together. The immunoSEQ multiplex PCR was used to amplify TCRB sequences from cDNA, yielding 87-bp fragments that span the CDR3 region. Amplicons were sequenced on the Illumina HiSeq platform. In the original analysis: Synthetic template baselines were used to correct PCR bias computationally, reads within Hamming distance 2 were collapsed together, and singletons that could not be merged were discarded. Reads were aligned against IMGT to assign V, D and J genes, CDR3 length and insertions or deletions at six rearrangement sites. Within each subset, clonotype counts were normalized to sorted cell number, after which true diversity and Gini coefficients were computed with the tcR R package. Repertoire sharing was quantified using the overlap coefficient calculated on TCRB nucleotide sequences. As a proxy for the pre-selection repertoire, out-of-frame TCRB sequences from naive cells were analyzed. In TCRdb, the immuneACCESS table is reduced to in-frame sequences with V and J assigned. These tables do not hold every clone; where another copy was compared, an unresolved V gene accounts for under half, and the others remain unexplained. V, J and clone size were drawn from that table, and D and trimming were deduced from the DNA. The sample table shows hundreds of thousands of clones, and around 15% are seen once. Together, the top ten hold about 0.02% of the sample.

Each donor gave one peripheral blood draw, averaging roughly 100 mL, which was collected into heparinised tubes. A BD FACSAria II was used to sort naive, central memory, regulatory and stem cell-like memory CD4+ T cells with a panel that included CD45RO, CCR7, CD25, CD127, CD95 and CD27. A purity above 98% was achieved for all sorted populations. PBMCs were isolated right away by Lymphoprep density gradient centrifugation and were stained directly, without culture. Samples were stained and sorted in pairs, with one healthy donor and one patient per experiment, so that batch effects were minimized. As encoded in the germline V gene (reference sequence), CDR1 is SGHNT while CDR2 is YYREEE. There are 14 amino acids in the CDR3, from cysteine to phenylalanine inclusive. Only the CDR3 part of the read is kept: 42 bases, read in frame from the first base. V sheds 1 base and J sheds 1 base, leaving 7 bases between their ends.

The chain links TRBV5-4 with TRBJ2-3, with the D gene uncertain. The specimen was naive CD4+ T cells from blood. The label giving this sample's cell subset or site can be read as: true naive CD4+ T cells. This TCR was recovered from a man between 18 and 29 years old with type 1 diabetes. The DNA sequence follows: TGTGCCAGCAGCTTGCCGTTCCGCACAGATACGCAGTATTTT. This sequence encodes CASSLPFRTDTQYF. Where the CDR3 stops, the reference TRBV5-4 and TRBJ2-3 genes take over; the full variable domain is ETGVTQSPTHLIKTRGQQVTLRCSSQSGHNTVSWYQQALGQGPQFIFQYYREEENGRGNFPPRFSGLQFPNYSSELNVNALELDDSALYLCASSLPFRTDTQYFGPGTRLTVL.